In this sample, the clone carrying this T cell receptor (beta chain) turned up a few times. Its antigen is unknown. The sample comes from a study of post-analysis software for immune sequencing data. Whole-study context: Some patients lacked subtype; others had relapsing-remitting, secondary progressive or progressive-relapsing disease. Overall study findings and caveats: A significant reduction in normalized Chao1 diversity was observed in multiple sclerosis patients versus controls.

Incorporated into the TCR beta cDNA libraries were unique molecular identifiers, which served to reduce PCR and sequencing biases. TCRdb redid the calling of the PCR reads with MiXCR, one entry per CDR3 protein. The data hold roughly 430,000 distinct CDR3 sequences, with more than 30% observed a single time. The TCR originated in a girl aged 2-10 years with multiple sclerosis. Sequenced sample: blood.

For the CDR3, the DNA is TGTGCCAGCAGACAGGGGACCTTCAATGAGCAGTTCTTC. Amino acids: CASRQGTFNEQFF. This chain links TRBV6-5 with TRBJ2-1; TRBD1 agrees at 7 bases. Losses at the gene ends were 6 bases for V and 6 bases for J; bases not matched to a gene: 5. Germline V gene data show CDR1 as MNHEY and CDR2 as SVGAGI. This CDR3 has 13 amino acids.